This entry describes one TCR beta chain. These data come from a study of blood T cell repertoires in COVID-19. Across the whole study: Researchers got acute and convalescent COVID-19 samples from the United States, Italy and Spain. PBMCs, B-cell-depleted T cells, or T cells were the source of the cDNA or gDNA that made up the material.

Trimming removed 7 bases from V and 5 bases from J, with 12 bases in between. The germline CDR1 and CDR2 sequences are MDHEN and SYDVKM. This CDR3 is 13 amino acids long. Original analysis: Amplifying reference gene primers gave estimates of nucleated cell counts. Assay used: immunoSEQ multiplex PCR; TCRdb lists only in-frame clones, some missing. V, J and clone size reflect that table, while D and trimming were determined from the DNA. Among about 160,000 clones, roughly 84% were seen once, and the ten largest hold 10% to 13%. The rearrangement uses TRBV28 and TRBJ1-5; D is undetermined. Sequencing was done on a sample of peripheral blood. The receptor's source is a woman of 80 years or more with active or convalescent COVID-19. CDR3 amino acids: CASTDADYQPQHF. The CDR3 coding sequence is TGTGCCAGCACCGACGCGGATTATCAGCCCCAGCATTTT.